This TCR beta chain is drawn from a study of blood T cell repertoires in COVID-19. Clones were sequenced by immunoSEQ multiplex PCR, and TCRdb holds only the in-frame ones, with some missing. In the table there are fewer than 350,000 clones, 80% to 90% of which are singletons. Looked up from germline, CDR1 is MNHEY and CDR2 is SVGAGI. CDR3 length: 13 residues. Trimming removed 7 bases from V and 2 bases from J, with 6 bases in between. Participants' reported clinical history set cohort assignment. The TCR comes from a man aged 25-45 years who had recovered from COVID-19. The chain is built from TRBV6-5 and TRBJ2-6, with TRBD2 as a possible D gene (5 bases). Sequences were obtained from PBMCs or T cells enriched from blood (not recorded which). The chain's CDR3 is CASTEAGANVLTF. DNA of the CDR3: TGTGCCAGCACGGAGGCTGGGGCCAACGTCCTGACTTTC.